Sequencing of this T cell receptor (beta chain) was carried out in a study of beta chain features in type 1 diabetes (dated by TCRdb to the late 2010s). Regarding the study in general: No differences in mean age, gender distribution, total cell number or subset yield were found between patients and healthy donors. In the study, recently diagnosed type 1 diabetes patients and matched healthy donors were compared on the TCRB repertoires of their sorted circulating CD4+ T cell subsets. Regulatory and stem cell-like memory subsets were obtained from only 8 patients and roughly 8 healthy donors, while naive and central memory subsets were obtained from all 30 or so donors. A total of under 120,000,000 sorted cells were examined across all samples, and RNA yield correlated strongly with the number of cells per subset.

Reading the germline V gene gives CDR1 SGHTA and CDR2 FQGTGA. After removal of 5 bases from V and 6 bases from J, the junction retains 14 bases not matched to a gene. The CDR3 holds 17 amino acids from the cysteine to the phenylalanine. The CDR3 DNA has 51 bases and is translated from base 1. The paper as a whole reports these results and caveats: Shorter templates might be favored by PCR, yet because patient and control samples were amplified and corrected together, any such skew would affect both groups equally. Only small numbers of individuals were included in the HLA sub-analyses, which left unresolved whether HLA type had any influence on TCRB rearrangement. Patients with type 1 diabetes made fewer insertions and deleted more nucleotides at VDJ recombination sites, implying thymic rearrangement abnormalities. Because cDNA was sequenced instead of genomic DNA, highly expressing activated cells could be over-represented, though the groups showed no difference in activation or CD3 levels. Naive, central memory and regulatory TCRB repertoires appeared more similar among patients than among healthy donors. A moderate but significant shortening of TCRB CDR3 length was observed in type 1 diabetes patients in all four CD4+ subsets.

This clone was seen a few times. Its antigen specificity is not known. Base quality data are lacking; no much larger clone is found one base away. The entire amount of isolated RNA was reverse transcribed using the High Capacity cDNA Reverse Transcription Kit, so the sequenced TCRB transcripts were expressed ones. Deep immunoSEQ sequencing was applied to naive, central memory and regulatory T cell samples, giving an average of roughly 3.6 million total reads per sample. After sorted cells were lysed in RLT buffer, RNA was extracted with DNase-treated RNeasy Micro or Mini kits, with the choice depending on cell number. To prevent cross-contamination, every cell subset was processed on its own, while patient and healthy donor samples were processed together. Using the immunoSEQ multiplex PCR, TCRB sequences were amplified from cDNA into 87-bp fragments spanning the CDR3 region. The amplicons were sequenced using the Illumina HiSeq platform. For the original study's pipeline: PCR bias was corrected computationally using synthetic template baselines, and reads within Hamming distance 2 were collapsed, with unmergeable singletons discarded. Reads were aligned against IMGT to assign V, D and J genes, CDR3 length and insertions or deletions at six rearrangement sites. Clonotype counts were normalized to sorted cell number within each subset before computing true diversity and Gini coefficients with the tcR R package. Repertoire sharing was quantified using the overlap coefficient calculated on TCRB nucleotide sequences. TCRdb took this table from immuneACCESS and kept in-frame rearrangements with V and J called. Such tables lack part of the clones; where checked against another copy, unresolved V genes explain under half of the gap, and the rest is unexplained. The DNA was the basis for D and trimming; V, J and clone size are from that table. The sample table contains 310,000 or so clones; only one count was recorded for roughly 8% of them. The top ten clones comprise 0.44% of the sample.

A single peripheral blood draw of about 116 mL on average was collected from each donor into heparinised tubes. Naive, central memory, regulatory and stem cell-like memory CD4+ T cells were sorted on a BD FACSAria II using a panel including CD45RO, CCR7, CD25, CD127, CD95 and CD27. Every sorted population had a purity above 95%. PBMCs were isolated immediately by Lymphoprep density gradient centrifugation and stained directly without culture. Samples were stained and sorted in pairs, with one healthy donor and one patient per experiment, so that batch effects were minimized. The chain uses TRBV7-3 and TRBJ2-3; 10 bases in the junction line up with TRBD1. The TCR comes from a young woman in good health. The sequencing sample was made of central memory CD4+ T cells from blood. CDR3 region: CASSPSGSGQGYDTQYF. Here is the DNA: TGTGCCAGCAGCCCCTCTGGGTCGGGACAGGGGTACGATACGCAGTATTTT.